This is a list of T cell receptor beta chains from one sample in a study of shared clonotypes between healthy human individuals. Repertoires were generated with immunoSEQ multiplex PCR, while TCRdb's copy carries only in-frame clones and drops some. The repertoire holds approximately 2,000,000 clones, with roughly 90% as singletons. The specimen sequenced was naive CD4+ T cells from PBMCs. These receptors were collected from a man aged 18 to 29 in good health. Some clones in this sample may be carry-over from other donors' samples. Each CDR3 is given with its conserved first and last residue. Fields, in order: D gene, V gene, J gene, clone size, CDR3 DNA, CDR3 protein. D genes are given only for firm matches. Not all rows give a size; the values are once, few, many and, for expanded clones, a class.

d_call: .; v_call: TRBV6-1; j_call: TRBJ1-2; clone_size: .; cdr3_nt: TGTGCCAGCAGTGGCCGGGGGCCAGTCCCAGGATATGGCTACACCTTC; cdr3_aa: CASSGRGPVPGYGYTF
d_call: .; v_call: TRBV18; j_call: TRBJ1-3; clone_size: .; cdr3_nt: TGTGCCAGCTCACCGGGGAACTCTGGAAACACCATATATTTT; cdr3_aa: CASSPGNSGNTIYF
d_call: .; v_call: TRBV7-7; j_call: TRBJ2-5; clone_size: .; cdr3_nt: TGTGCCAGCAGCCCCGGAGAGACCCAGTACTTC; cdr3_aa: CASSPGETQYF
d_call: .; v_call: TRBV4-2; j_call: TRBJ2-7; clone_size: .; cdr3_nt: TGTGCCAGCAGCCAAGTGGGTGAGGGGGGGCCGGGATTCTACGAGCAGTACTTC; cdr3_aa: CASSQVGEGGPGFYEQYF
d_call: .; v_call: TRBV9; j_call: TRBJ1-3; clone_size: .; cdr3_nt: TGTGCCAGCAGCGGACCAGGTAGGGGGGCGGCTACTGGAAACACCATATATTTT; cdr3_aa: CASSGPGRGAATGNTIYF
d_call: .; v_call: TRBV4-3; j_call: TRBJ1-1; clone_size: .; cdr3_nt: TGCGCCAGCAGCCAAGAGGGGAGGGGCACTGAAGCTTTCTTT; cdr3_aa: CASSQEGRGTEAFF
d_call: .; v_call: TRBV21-1; j_call: TRBJ2-5; clone_size: .; cdr3_nt: TGTGCCAGCAGCAAAGTGGGTGGCAGGGCGGAGACCCAGTACTTC; cdr3_aa: CASSKVGGRAETQYF
d_call: .; v_call: TRBV6-4; j_call: TRBJ1-5; clone_size: .; cdr3_nt: TGTGCCAGCGTTAACTCGCAGAATCAGCCCCAGCATTTT; cdr3_aa: CASVNSQNQPQHF
d_call: .; v_call: TRBV10-3; j_call: TRBJ1-1; clone_size: few; cdr3_nt: TGTGCCATCAGACAGAACACTGAAGCTTTCTTT; cdr3_aa: CAIRQNTEAFF
d_call: .; v_call: TRBV5-1; j_call: TRBJ2-1; clone_size: once; cdr3_nt: TGCGCCAGCAGCCCGCCTGGGGGGACCTACAATGAGCAGTTCTTC; cdr3_aa: CASSPPGGTYNEQFF
d_call: TRBD1; v_call: TRBV7-2; j_call: TRBJ2-1; clone_size: .; cdr3_nt: TGTGCCAGCAGCCGACAGGGGGCGTACAATGAGCAGTTCTTC; cdr3_aa: CASSRQGAYNEQFF
d_call: TRBD1; v_call: TRBV5-1; j_call: TRBJ1-2; clone_size: .; cdr3_nt: TGCGCCAGCAGCCCTCGGACAGGGGTTGGCTACACCTTC; cdr3_aa: CASSPRTGVGYTF
d_call: .; v_call: TRBV7-3; j_call: TRBJ2-2; clone_size: .; cdr3_nt: TGTGCCAGCAGCCCCTCAGTCCCCGGGGAGCTGTTTTTT; cdr3_aa: CASSPSVPGELFF
d_call: .; v_call: TRBV7-2; j_call: TRBJ2-7; clone_size: .; cdr3_nt: TGTGCCAGCAGCTCGGGACGGACGTCCTACGAGCAGTACTTC; cdr3_aa: CASSSGRTSYEQYF
d_call: TRBD2; v_call: TRBV5-1; j_call: TRBJ2-1; clone_size: .; cdr3_nt: TGCGCCAGCAGCCCACTACCACTAGCGGGCGCCTACAATGAGCAGTTCTTC; cdr3_aa: CASSPLPLAGAYNEQFF
d_call: .; v_call: TRBV19; j_call: TRBJ1-5; clone_size: once; cdr3_nt: TGTGCCAGTAGTATGGTAGGGGGCAATCAGCCCCAGCATTTT; cdr3_aa: CASSMVGGNQPQHF
d_call: TRBD2; v_call: TRBV19; j_call: TRBJ2-7; clone_size: .; cdr3_nt: TGTGCCAGTGGGGCGGGGCTCTGGACTAGCGGGGGAAGCTCCTACGAGCAGTACTTC; cdr3_aa: CASGAGLWTSGGSSYEQYF
d_call: .; v_call: TRBV9; j_call: TRBJ2-7; clone_size: once; cdr3_nt: TGTGCCAGCAGCGTAGCATTCGGGCCCGAGCAGTACTTC; cdr3_aa: CASSVAFGPEQYF
d_call: .; v_call: TRBV19; j_call: TRBJ1-5; clone_size: .; cdr3_nt: TGTGCCAGCTCAGACGTAGAGGGCCAGCCCCAGCATTTT; cdr3_aa: CASSDVEGQPQHF
d_call: TRBD1; v_call: TRBV5-1; j_call: TRBJ1-1; clone_size: few; cdr3_nt: TGCGCCAGCAGCTTGCTAACAGGGGGCAGTATCACTGAAGCTTTCTTT; cdr3_aa: CASSLLTGGSITEAFF
d_call: TRBD2; v_call: TRBV2; j_call: TRBJ2-1; clone_size: .; cdr3_nt: TGTGCCAGCACCATCATAGCGGGAGCCTACAATGAGCAGTTCTTC; cdr3_aa: CASTIIAGAYNEQFF
d_call: TRBD1; v_call: TRBV2; j_call: TRBJ2-7; clone_size: .; cdr3_nt: TGTGCCAGCAAGGTGGACAGGGGCTACGAGCAGTACTTC; cdr3_aa: CASKVDRGYEQYF
d_call: TRBD1; v_call: TRBV11-1; j_call: TRBJ2-4; clone_size: .; cdr3_nt: TGTGCCAGCAGCTTAGGGGACAGGGGGTCGAAGAACATTCAGTACTTC; cdr3_aa: CASSLGDRGSKNIQYF
d_call: .; v_call: TRBV21-1; j_call: TRBJ2-3; clone_size: once; cdr3_nt: TGTGCCAGCAGCAAAGTCGTAGAACTCTCTGCGCCCACAGATACGCAGTATTTT; cdr3_aa: CASSKVVELSAPTDTQYF
d_call: TRBD2; v_call: TRBV4-1; j_call: TRBJ2-5; clone_size: .; cdr3_nt: TGCGCCAGCAGCCAAGGACTAGCGGGATGGGGGCAAGAGACCCAGTACTTC; cdr3_aa: CASSQGLAGWGQETQYF
d_call: .; v_call: TRBV30; j_call: TRBJ2-3; clone_size: .; cdr3_nt: TGTGCCTGGAGTACAGCAGGGAAAGATACGCAGTATTTT; cdr3_aa: CAWSTAGKDTQYF
d_call: TRBD1; v_call: TRBV4-1; j_call: TRBJ2-7; clone_size: .; cdr3_nt: TGCGCCAGCAGCCAAGGACCCGCCAGGACAGGGGCCTACGAGCAGTACTTC; cdr3_aa: CASSQGPARTGAYEQYF
d_call: TRBD1; v_call: TRBV28; j_call: TRBJ1-1; clone_size: .; cdr3_nt: TGTGCCAGCAGTTTACGGGGAGGGGGCACTACTGAAGCTTTCTTT; cdr3_aa: CASSLRGGGTTEAFF
d_call: .; v_call: TRBV7-9; j_call: TRBJ2-3; clone_size: .; cdr3_nt: TGTGCCAGCAGCAGGGAGGCAGATACGCAGTATTTT; cdr3_aa: CASSREADTQYF
d_call: .; v_call: TRBV4-2; j_call: TRBJ2-5; clone_size: .; cdr3_nt: TGTGCCAGCAGCCAAGACTCAAAGGGAGTGAGGCAAGAGACCCAGTACTTC; cdr3_aa: CASSQDSKGVRQETQYF
d_call: .; v_call: TRBV30; j_call: TRBJ1-2; clone_size: once; cdr3_nt: TGTGCCTGGAGTGTAGGCTTGGCAGGGGTGCACTATGGCTACACCTTC; cdr3_aa: CAWSVGLAGVHYGYTF
d_call: .; v_call: TRBV7-7; j_call: TRBJ2-5; clone_size: .; cdr3_nt: TGTGCCAGCAGCTTAGCCGGGGATGGGGAGGAGACCCAGTACTTC; cdr3_aa: CASSLAGDGEETQYF
d_call: .; v_call: TRBV7-2; j_call: TRBJ2-5; clone_size: .; cdr3_nt: TGTGCCAGCAGTTCTTACCGGCAGTCGGGAGAGACCCAGTACTTC; cdr3_aa: CASSSYRQSGETQYF
d_call: .; v_call: TRBV7-2; j_call: TRBJ1-1; clone_size: once; cdr3_nt: TGTGCCAGCAGCTCGTCCCTCAGGAACACTGAAGCTTTCTTT; cdr3_aa: CASSSSLRNTEAFF
d_call: .; v_call: TRBV19; j_call: TRBJ2-5; clone_size: .; cdr3_nt: TGTGCCAGTAGATCACCTGAGGGTTATGAGACCCAGTACTTC; cdr3_aa: CASRSPEGYETQYF
d_call: .; v_call: TRBV5-1; j_call: TRBJ1-2; clone_size: .; cdr3_nt: TGCGCCAGCAGCCCGGAGACCTATGGCTACACCTTC; cdr3_aa: CASSPETYGYTF
d_call: .; v_call: TRBV18; j_call: TRBJ1-5; clone_size: .; cdr3_nt: TGTGCCAGCTCACCACTTCCAGGCAGCAATCAGCCCCAGCATTTT; cdr3_aa: CASSPLPGSNQPQHF
d_call: .; v_call: TRBV5-1; j_call: TRBJ2-7; clone_size: .; cdr3_nt: TGCGCCAGCAGTGCCATGAGACGCGGGTACGAGCAGTACTTC; cdr3_aa: CASSAMRRGYEQYF
d_call: TRBD2; v_call: TRBV5-1; j_call: TRBJ2-1; clone_size: .; cdr3_nt: TGCGCCAGACGGACTAGCGGGAGAAATGAGCAGTTCTTC; cdr3_aa: CARRTSGRNEQFF
d_call: .; v_call: TRBV5-1; j_call: TRBJ1-1; clone_size: .; cdr3_nt: TGCGCCAGCAGCTTGGCCGGGATGTTGGGCACTGAAGCTTTCTTT; cdr3_aa: CASSLAGMLGTEAFF
d_call: TRBD2; v_call: TRBV7-7; j_call: TRBJ2-5; clone_size: .; cdr3_nt: TGTGCCAGCAGCCCAAGACTCGGACTAGCGGGAGGGGGCATGGAGACCCAGTACTTC; cdr3_aa: CASSPRLGLAGGGMETQYF
d_call: .; v_call: TRBV6-5; j_call: TRBJ1-5; clone_size: .; cdr3_nt: TGTGCCAGCAGTATGAGTAGCAGCAATCAGCCCCAGCATTTT; cdr3_aa: CASSMSSSNQPQHF